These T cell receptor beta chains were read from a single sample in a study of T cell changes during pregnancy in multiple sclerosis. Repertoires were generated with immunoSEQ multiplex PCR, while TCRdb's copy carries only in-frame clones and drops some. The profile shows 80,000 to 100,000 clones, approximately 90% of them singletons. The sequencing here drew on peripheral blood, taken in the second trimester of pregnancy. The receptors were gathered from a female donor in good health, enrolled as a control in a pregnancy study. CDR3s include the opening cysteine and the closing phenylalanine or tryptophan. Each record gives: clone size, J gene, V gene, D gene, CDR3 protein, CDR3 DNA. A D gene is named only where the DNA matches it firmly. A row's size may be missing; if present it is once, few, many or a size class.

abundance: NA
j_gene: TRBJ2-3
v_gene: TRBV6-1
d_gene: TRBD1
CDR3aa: CASSKTGGTDTQYF
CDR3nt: TGTGCCAGCAGTAAGACAGGGGGCACAGATACGCAGTATTTT

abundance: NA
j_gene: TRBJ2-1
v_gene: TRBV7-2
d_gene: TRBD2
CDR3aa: CASSLDIGAGGYNEQFF
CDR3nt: TGTGCCAGCAGCTTAGACATAGGAGCGGGGGGATACAATGAGCAGTTCTTC

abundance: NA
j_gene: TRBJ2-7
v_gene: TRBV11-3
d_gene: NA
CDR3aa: CASSSGNRFEQYF
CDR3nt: TGTGCCAGCAGCTCCGGTAACAGGTTCGAGCAGTACTTC

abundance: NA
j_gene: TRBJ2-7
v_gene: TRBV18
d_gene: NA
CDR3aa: CASSPDRGLFEQYF
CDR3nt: TGTGCCAGCTCACCAGACAGAGGCCTCTTCGAGCAGTACTTC

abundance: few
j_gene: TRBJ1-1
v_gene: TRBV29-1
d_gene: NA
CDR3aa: CSGSQVNTEAFF
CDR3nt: TGCAGCGGATCACAGGTGAACACTGAAGCTTTCTTT

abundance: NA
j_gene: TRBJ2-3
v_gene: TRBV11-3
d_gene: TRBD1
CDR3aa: CASSLGTGGHTDTQYF
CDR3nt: TGTGCCAGCAGCTTAGGGACAGGGGGCCACACAGATACGCAGTATTTT

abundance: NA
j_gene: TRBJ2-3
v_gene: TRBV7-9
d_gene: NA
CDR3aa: CASSLGPDTQYF
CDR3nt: TGTGCCAGCAGCTTAGGGCCAGATACGCAGTATTTT

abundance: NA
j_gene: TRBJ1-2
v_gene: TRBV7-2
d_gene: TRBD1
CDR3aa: CASSLDGQGARYDYGYTF
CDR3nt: TGTGCCAGCAGCTTAGATGGGCAGGGGGCGCGATACGACTATGGCTACACCTTC

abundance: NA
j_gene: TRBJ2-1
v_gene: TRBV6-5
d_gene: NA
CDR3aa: CASRFRGSGPNEQFF
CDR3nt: TGTGCCAGCAGATTTAGGGGTTCAGGCCCCAATGAGCAGTTCTTC

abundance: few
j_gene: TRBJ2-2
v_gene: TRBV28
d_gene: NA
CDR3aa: CASSLNTGELFF
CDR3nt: TGTGCCAGCAGCCTTAACACCGGGGAGCTGTTTTTT

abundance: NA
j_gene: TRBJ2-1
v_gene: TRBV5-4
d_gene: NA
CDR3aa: CASREGLVLREQFF
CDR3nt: TGTGCCAGCAGGGAGGGACTGGTTTTAAGGGAGCAGTTCTTC

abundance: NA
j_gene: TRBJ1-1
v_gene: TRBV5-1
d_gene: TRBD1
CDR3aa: CASSLSPGQGFEAFF
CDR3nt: TGCGCCAGCAGCTTATCCCCGGGACAGGGGTTTGAAGCTTTCTTT

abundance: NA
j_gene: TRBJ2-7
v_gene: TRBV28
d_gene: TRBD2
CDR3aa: CASSFGLAGESYEQYF
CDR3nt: TGTGCCAGCAGTTTCGGACTAGCGGGAGAAAGTTACGAGCAGTACTTC

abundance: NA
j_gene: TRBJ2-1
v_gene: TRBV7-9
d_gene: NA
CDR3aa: CASSPTQQGGNEQFF
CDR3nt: TGTGCCAGCAGCCCCACACAGCAGGGGGGTAATGAGCAGTTCTTC

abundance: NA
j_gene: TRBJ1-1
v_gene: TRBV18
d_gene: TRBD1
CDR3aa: CASSYTGGSRMNTEAFF
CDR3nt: TGTGCCAGCTCGTACACAGGGGGCAGTCGTATGAACACTGAAGCTTTCTTT

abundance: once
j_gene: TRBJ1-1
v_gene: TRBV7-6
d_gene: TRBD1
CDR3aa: CASSLTQGDTEAFF
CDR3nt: TGTGCCAGCAGCTTGACACAGGGGGACACTGAAGCTTTCTTT

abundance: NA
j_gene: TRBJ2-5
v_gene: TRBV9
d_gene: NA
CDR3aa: CASTPQGEVWETQYF
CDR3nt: TGTGCCAGCACCCCCCAGGGGGAGGTGTGGGAGACCCAGTACTTC

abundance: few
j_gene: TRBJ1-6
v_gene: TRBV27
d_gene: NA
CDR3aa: CASSPPTVGNSPLHF
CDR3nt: TGTGCCAGCAGTCCCCCGACAGTGGGTAATTCACCCCTCCACTTT

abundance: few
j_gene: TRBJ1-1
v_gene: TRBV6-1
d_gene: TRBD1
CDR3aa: CASRGQGENTEAFF
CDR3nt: TGTGCCAGCAGGGGACAGGGAGAGAACACTGAAGCTTTCTTT

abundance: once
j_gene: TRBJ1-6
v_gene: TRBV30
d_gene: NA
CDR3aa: CAWRRNRYNSPLHF
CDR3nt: TGTGCCTGGAGGCGAAACCGCTATAATTCACCCCTCCACTTT

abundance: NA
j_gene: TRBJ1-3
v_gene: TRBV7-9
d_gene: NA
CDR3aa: CASSLERSSGNTIYF
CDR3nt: TGTGCCAGCAGCTTAGAACGCAGCTCTGGAAACACCATATATTTT

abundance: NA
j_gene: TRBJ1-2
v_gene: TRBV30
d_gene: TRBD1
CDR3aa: CAWSSDRAGYTF
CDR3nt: TGTGCCTGGAGTTCCGACAGGGCTGGCTACACCTTC

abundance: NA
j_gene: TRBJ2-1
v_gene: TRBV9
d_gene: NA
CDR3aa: CASSVGGSEQFF
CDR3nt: TGTGCCAGCAGCGTAGGTGGTAGCGAGCAGTTCTTC

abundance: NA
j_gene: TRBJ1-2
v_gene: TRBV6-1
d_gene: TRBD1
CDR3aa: CASSPGGEGYTF
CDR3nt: TGTGCCAGCAGCCCAGGGGGCGAGGGCTACACCTTC

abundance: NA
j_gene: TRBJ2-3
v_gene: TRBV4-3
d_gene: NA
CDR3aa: CASSQDFGGVSLGTDTQYF
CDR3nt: TGCGCCAGCAGCCAAGATTTTGGCGGGGTTTCCTTAGGGACAGATACGCAGTATTTT

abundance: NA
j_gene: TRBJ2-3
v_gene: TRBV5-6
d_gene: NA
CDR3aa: CASSLQGTPYTDTQYF
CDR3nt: TGTGCCAGCAGCTTGCAAGGGACACCGTACACAGATACGCAGTATTTT

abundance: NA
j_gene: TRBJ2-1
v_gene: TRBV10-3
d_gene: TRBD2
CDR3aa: CAISGERGGYNEQFF
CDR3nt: TGTGCCATCAGTGGTGAGCGGGGGGGATACAATGAGCAGTTCTTC

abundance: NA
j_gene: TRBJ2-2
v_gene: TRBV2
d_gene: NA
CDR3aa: CASGQSHTGELFF
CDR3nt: TGTGCCAGCGGACAGAGTCACACCGGGGAGCTGTTTTTT

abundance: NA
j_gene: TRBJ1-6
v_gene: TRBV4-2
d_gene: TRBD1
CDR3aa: CASSQGPQGQIVLNSPLHF
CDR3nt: TGTGCCAGCAGCCAGGGCCCCCAGGGACAGATAGTACTTAATTCACCCCTCCACTTT

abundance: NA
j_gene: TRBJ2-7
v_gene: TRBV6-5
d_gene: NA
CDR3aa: CASSSRAYEQYF
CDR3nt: TGTGCCAGCAGTTCCAGGGCATACGAGCAGTACTTC

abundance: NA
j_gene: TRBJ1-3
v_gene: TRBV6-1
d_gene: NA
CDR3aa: CASRRQASSGNTIYF
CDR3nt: TGTGCCAGCAGGAGACAGGCGAGCTCTGGAAACACCATATATTTT

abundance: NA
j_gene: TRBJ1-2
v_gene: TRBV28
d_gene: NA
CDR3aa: CASTADYGYTF
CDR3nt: TGTGCCAGCACCGCGGACTATGGCTACACCTTC

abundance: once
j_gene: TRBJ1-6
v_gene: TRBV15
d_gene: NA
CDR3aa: CATSRAGEIRSPLHF
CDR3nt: TGTGCCACCAGCAGAGCAGGGGAGATTCGGTCACCCCTCCACTTT

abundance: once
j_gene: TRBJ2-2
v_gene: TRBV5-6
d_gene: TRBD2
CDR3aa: CASSFLAGETGELFF
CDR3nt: TGTGCCAGCAGCTTCCTAGCGGGAGAGACCGGGGAGCTGTTTTTT

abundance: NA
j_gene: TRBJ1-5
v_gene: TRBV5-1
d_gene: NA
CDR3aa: CASSKGERDKGNQPQHF
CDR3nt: TGCGCCAGCAGTAAAGGCGAGAGGGATAAGGGCAATCAGCCCCAGCATTTT

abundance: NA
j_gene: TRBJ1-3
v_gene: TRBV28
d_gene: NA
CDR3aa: CASSSGGIPSGNTIYF
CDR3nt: TGTGCCAGCAGCTCGGGCGGGATCCCTTCTGGAAACACCATATATTTT

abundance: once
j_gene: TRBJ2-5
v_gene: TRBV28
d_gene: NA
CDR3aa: CASSSDNQETQYF
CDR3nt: TGTGCCAGCAGTTCCGACAACCAAGAGACCCAGTACTTC

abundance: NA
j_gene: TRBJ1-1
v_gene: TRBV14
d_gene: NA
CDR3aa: CASSQDLTWQDQGEAFF
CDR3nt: TGTGCCAGCAGCCAAGACTTGACATGGCAGGACCAGGGTGAAGCTTTCTTT

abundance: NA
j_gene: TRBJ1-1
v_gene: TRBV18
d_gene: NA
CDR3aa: CASSPSGMNTEAFF
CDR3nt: TGTGCCAGCTCACCCTCGGGGATGAACACTGAAGCTTTCTTT

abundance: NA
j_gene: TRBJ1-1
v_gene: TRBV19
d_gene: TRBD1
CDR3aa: CASPPPGTANTEAFF
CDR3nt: TGTGCCAGTCCTCCCCCGGGGACAGCTAACACTGAAGCTTTCTTT

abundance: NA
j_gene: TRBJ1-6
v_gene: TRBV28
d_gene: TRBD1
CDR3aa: CASSFLFGTGGSPLHF
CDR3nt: TGTGCCAGCAGTTTTCTTTTCGGGACAGGGGGTTCACCCCTCCACTTT

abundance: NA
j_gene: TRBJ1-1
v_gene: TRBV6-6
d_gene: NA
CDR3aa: CASSYSYSSNTEAFF
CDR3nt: TGTGCCAGCAGTTACTCTTACAGTTCAAACACTGAAGCTTTCTTT

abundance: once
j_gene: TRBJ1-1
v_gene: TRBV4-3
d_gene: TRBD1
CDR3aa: CASSQGSGGLTEAFF
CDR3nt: TGCGCCAGCAGCCAAGGGTCAGGGGGCTTGACCGAAGCTTTCTTT

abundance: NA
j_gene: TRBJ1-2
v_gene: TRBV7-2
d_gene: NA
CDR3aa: CASSLANGYGYTF
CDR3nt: TGTGCCAGCAGCTTAGCGAACGGCTATGGCTACACCTTC

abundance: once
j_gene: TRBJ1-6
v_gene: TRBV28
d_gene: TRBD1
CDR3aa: CASSLNDRGYNSPLHF
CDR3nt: TGTGCCAGCAGCCTAAATGACAGGGGGTATAATTCACCCCTCCACTTT

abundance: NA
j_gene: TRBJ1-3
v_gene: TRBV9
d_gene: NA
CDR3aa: CASSAGPGNTIYF
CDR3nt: TGTGCCAGCAGCGCAGGGCCTGGAAACACCATATATTTT

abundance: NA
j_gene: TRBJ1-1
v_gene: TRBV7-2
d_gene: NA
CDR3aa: CASSGTSGLGTEAFF
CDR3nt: TGTGCCAGCAGCGGAACATCAGGATTAGGCACTGAAGCTTTCTTT

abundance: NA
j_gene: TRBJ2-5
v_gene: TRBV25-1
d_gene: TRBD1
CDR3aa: CASRRGGTGQETQYF
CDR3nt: TGTGCCAGCAGGCGGGGCGGGACAGGACAAGAGACCCAGTACTTC

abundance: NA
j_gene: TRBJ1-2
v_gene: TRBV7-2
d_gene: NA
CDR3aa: CASSLTGHGYTF
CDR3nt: TGTGCCAGCAGCCTCACAGGGCATGGCTACACCTTC

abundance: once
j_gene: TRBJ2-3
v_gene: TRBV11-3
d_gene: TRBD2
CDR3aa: CASSLVSSGGSTDTQYF
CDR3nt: TGTGCCAGCAGCTTAGTTTCGAGCGGGGGAAGCACAGATACGCAGTATTTT

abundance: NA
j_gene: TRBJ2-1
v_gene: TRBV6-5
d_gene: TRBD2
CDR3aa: CASSYGGTSGLNEQFF
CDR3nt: TGTGCCAGCAGTTACGGAGGGACTAGCGGGCTGAATGAGCAGTTCTTC

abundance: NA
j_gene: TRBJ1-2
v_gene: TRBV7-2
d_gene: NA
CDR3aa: CASSLQGSPGVNYGYTF
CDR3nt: TGTGCCAGCAGCTTACAAGGTTCACCGGGAGTTAACTATGGCTACACCTTC

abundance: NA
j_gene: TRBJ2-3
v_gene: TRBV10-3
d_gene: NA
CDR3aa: CAARTPSTDTQYF
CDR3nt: TGTGCCGCCAGGACACCTAGCACAGATACGCAGTATTTT

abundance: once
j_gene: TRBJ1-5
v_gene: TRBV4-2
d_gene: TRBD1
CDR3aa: CASSALDRDQPQHF
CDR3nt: TGTGCCAGCAGCGCTCTGGACAGGGACCAGCCCCAGCATTTT